Listed below are T cell receptor beta chains from one sample, sequenced in a study of T cell responses to AZD1222 COVID-19 vaccine. The data were produced by immunoSEQ multiplex PCR, yet TCRdb's version contains in-frame clones alone and is incomplete. Of fewer than 130,000 clones in the sample, roughly 85% were seen once. Sequenced material: peripheral blood, taken 28 days after the second AZD1222 dose. These receptors originate from an adult who received the AZD1222 COVID-19 vaccine. Both conserved end residues are trimmed from each CDR3. D genes are given only for firm matches.

v_gene: TRBV28
d_gene: .
len: 13
CDR3aa: ASSLSQGGYNEQF

v_gene: TRBV3-1/TRBV3-2
d_gene: .
len: 14
CDR3aa: ASSQEIPEAKNIQY

v_gene: TRBV6-1
d_gene: .
len: 10
CDR3aa: ASSEGRITQY

v_gene: TRBV18
d_gene: .
len: 14
CDR3aa: ASSPPSGGTNSPLH

v_gene: TRBV2
d_gene: .
len: 11
CDR3aa: ASRGNIGNEQF

v_gene: TRBV6-6
d_gene: .
len: 11
CDR3aa: ASSPDPGTEAF

v_gene: TRBV28
d_gene: .
len: 12
CDR3aa: ASSLVGENSPLH

v_gene: TRBV4-1
d_gene: .
len: 14
CDR3aa: ASSQEKGRWDQPQH

v_gene: TRBV18
d_gene: TRBD1
len: 11
CDR3aa: ASSSGQGYGYT

v_gene: TRBV6-5
d_gene: TRBD2
len: 12
CDR3aa: ASSYVSGRSEQF

v_gene: TRBV9
d_gene: TRBD1
len: 12
CDR3aa: ASSVGQGSDEQF

v_gene: TRBV29-1
d_gene: .
len: 11
CDR3aa: SGRDNGPYGYT

v_gene: TRBV15
d_gene: .
len: 13
CDR3aa: ATSPYRRGNTEAF

v_gene: TRBV7-3
d_gene: .
len: 10
CDR3aa: ASSTLNNEQF

v_gene: TRBV12-5
d_gene: .
len: 12
CDR3aa: ASAPAGSTDTQY

v_gene: TRBV13
d_gene: .
len: 10
CDR3aa: ASGGVHTEAF

v_gene: TRBV6-2/TRBV6-3
d_gene: TRBD1
len: 12
CDR3aa: ASSYEQGVREQY

v_gene: TRBV29-1
d_gene: .
len: 12
CDR3aa: SVGPRLTGTEAF

v_gene: TRBV2
d_gene: TRBD1
len: 12
CDR3aa: ASSEDRGNTEAF